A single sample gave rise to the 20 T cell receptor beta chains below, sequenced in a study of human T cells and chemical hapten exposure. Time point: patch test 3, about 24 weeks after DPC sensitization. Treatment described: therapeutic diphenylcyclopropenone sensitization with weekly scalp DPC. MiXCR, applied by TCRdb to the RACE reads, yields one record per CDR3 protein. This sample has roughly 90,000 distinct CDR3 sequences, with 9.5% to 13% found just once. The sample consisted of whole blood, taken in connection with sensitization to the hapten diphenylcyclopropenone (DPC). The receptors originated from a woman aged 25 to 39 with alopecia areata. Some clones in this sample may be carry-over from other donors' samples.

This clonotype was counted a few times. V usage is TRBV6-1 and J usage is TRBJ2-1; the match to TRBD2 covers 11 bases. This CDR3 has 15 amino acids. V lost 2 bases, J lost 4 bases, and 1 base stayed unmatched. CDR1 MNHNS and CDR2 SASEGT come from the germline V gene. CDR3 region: CASSERTSGYNEQFF. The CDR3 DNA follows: TGTGCCAGCAGTGAACGGACTAGCGGGTACAATGAGCAGTTCTTC.

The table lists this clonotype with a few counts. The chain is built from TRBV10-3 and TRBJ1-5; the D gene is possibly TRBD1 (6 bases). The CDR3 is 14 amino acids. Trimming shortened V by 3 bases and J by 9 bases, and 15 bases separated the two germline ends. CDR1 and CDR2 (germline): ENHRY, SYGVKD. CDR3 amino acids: CAISEQGPGVPQHF. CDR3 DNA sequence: TGTGCCATCAGTGAACAGGGTCCCGGAGTGCCCCAGCATTTT.

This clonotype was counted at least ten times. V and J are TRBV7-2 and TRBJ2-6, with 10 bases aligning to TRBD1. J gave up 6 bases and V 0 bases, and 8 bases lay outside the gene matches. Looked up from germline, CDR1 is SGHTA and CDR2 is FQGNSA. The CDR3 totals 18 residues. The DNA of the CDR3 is TGTGCCAGCAGCTTAGCCCGGACAGGGGGTCTGACGGCCAACGTCCTGACTTTC. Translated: CASSLARTGGLTANVLTF.

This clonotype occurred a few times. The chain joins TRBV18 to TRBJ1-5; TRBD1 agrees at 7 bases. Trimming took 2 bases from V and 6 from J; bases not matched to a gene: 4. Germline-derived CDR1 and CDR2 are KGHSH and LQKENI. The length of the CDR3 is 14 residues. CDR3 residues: CASSPEGGRQPQHF. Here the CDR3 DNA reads TGTGCCAGCTCACCAGAAGGGGGCCGTCAGCCCCAGCATTTT.

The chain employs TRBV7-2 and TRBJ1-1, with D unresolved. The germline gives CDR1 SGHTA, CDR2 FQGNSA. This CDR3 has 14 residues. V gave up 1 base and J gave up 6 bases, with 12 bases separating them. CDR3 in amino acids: CASSLEGRPAEAFF. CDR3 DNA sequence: TGTGCCAGCAGCTTAGAGGGAAGACCTGCTGAAGCTTTCTTT.

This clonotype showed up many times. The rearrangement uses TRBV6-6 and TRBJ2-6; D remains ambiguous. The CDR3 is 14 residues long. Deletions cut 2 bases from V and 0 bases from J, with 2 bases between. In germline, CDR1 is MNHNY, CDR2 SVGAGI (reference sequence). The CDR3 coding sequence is TGTGCCAGCAGTTACGTCTCTGGGGCCAACGTCCTGACTTTC. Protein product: CASSYVSGANVLTF.

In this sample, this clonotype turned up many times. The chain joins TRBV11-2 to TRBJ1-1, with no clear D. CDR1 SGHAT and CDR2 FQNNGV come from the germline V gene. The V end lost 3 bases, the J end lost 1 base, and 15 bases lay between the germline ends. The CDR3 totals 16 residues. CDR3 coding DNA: TGTGCCAGCAGCTTGAGGTTCGGAGTCCAGAACACTGAAGCTTTCTTT. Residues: CASSLRFGVQNTEAFF.

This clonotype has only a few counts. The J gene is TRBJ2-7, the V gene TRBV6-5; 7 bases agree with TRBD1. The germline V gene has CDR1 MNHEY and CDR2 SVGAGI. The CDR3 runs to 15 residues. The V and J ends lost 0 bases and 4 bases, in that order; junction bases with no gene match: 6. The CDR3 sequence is CASSYSSETGYEQYF. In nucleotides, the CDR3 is TGTGCCAGCAGTTACTCCTCCGAGACAGGGTACGAGCAGTACTTC.

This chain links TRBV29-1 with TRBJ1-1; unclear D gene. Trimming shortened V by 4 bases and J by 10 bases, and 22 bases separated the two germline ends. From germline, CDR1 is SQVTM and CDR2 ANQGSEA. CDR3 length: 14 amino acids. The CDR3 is CSVVGPQSGVGAFF. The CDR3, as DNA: TGCAGCGTTGTGGGCCCACAGTCCGGGGTCGGAGCTTTCTTT.

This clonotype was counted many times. CDR3: CATSDSRRQNIAKNIQYF. The CDR3 coding sequence is TGTGCCACCAGTGATTCCCGTCGACAGAACATAGCCAAAAACATTCAGTACTTC. The V and J genes are TRBV24-1 and TRBJ2-4; weak D call: TRBD1 (5 bases). The length of the CDR3 is 18 residues. Trimming took 2 bases from V and 0 from J, leaving 16 bases between them. Germline V gene data show CDR1 as KGHDR and CDR2 as SFDVKD.

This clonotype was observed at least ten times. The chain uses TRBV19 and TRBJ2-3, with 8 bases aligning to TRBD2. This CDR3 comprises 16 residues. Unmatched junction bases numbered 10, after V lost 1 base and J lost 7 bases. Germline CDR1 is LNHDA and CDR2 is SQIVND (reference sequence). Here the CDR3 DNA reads TGTGCCAGTAGTATAGTCGCGGGGGGTTTCACGAATACGCAGTATTTT. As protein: CASSIVAGGFTNTQYF.

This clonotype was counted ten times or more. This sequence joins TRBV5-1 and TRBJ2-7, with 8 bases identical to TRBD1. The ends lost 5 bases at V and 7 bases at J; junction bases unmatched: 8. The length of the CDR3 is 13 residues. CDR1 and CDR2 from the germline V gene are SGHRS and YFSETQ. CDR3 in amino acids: CASRQGVEGEQYF. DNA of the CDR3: TGCGCCAGCAGACAGGGGGTCGAAGGGGAGCAGTACTTC.

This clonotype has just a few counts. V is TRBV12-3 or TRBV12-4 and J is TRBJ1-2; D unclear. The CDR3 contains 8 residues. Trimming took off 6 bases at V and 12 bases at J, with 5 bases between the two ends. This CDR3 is CASRPNTF. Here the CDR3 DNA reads TGTGCCAGCAGGCCTAACACCTTC.

The CDR3 DNA reads TGCGCCAGCAGCCAAGATTGGGCTGGCTACGAGCAGTACTTC. This encodes CASSQDWAGYEQYF. The chain employs TRBV4-3 and TRBJ2-7; D gene uncertain. Germline CDR1 LGHNA, CDR2 YSLEER. Trimming pared 0 bases from V and 3 bases from J, leaving 9 bases between. The CDR3 runs to 14 residues.

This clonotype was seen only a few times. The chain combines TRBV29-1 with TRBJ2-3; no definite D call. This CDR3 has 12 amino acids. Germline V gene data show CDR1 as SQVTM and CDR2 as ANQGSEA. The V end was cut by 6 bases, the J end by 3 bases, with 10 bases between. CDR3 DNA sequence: TGCAGCGTCGAACCACTTACAGATACGCAGTATTTT. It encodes CSVEPLTDTQYF.

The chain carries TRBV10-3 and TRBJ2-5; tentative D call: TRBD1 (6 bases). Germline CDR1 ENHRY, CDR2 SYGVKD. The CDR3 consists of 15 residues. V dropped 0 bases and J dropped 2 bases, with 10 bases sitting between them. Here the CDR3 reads CAISESRGFQETQYF. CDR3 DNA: TGTGCCATCAGTGAGTCGAGGGGGTTTCAAGAGACCCAGTACTTC.

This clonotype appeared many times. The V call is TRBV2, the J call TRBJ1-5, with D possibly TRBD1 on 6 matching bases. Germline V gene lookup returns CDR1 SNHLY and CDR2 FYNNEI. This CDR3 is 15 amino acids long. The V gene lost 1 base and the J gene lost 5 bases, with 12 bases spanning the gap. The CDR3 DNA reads TGTGCCAGCAGTGAAGAAGGACAGATCTATCAGCCCCAGCATTTT. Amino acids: CASSEEGQIYQPQHF.

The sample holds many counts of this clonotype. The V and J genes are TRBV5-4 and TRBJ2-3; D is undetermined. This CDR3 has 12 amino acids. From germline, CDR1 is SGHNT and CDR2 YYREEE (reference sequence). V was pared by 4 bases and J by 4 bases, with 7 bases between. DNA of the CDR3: TGTGCCAGCAGCCCTGCGGCAGATACGCAGTATTTT. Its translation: CASSPAADTQYF. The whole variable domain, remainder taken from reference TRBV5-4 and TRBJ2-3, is ETGVTQSPTHLIKTRGQQVTLRCSSQSGHNTVSWYQQALGQGPQFIFQYYREEENGRGNFPPRFSGLQFPNYSSELNVNALELDDSALYLCASSPAADTQYFGPGTRLTVL.

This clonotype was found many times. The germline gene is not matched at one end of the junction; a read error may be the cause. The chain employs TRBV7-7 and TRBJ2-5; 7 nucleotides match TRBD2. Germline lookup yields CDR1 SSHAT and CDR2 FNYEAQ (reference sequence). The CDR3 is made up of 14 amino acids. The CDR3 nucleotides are TGTGCTAGCAGCTTAGTCAGCGGGATGGAGACCCAGTACTTC. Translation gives CASSLVSGMETQYF.

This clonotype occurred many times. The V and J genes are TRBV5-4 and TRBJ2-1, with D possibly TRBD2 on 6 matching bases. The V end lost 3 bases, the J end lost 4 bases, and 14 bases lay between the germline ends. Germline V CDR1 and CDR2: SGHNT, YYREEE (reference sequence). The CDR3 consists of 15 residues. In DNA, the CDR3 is TGTGCCAGCAGCTCCGGGGGACTGGAGTACAATGAGCAGTTCTTC. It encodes CASSSGGLEYNEQFF.